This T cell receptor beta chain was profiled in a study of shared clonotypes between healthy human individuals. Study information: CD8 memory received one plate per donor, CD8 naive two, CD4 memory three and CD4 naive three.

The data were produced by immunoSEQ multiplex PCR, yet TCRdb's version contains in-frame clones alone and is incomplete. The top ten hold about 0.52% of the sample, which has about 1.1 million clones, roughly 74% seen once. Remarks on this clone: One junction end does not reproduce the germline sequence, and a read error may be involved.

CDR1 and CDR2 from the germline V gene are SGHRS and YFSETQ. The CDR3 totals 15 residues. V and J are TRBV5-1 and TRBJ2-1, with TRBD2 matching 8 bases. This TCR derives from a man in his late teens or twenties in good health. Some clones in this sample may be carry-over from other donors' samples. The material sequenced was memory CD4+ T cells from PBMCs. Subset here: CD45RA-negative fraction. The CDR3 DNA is TGCGCCAGCAGCCCCCTGAGCGGGGGCTACAGTGAGCAGTTCTTC. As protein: CASSPLSGGYSEQFF.